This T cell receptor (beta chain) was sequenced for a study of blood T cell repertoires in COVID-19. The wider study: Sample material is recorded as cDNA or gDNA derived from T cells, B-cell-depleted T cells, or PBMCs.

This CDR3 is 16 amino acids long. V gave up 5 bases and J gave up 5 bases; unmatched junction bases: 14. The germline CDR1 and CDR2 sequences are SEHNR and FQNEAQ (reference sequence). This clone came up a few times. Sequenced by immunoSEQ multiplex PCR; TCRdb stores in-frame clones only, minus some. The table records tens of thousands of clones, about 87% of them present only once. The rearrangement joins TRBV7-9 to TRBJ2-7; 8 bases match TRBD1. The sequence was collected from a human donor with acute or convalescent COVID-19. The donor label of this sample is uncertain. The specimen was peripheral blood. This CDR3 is CASSPRPTGVLDEQYF. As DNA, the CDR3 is TGTGCCAGCAGCCCGCGCCCGACAGGGGTCTTGGACGAGCAGTACTTC. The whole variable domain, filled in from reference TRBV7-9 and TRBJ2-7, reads DTGVSQNPRHKITKRGQNVTFRCDPISEHNRLYWYRQTLGQGPEFLTYFQNEAQLEKSRLLSDRFSAERPKGSFSTLEIQRTEQGDSAMYLCASSPRPTGVLDEQYFGPGTRLTVT.